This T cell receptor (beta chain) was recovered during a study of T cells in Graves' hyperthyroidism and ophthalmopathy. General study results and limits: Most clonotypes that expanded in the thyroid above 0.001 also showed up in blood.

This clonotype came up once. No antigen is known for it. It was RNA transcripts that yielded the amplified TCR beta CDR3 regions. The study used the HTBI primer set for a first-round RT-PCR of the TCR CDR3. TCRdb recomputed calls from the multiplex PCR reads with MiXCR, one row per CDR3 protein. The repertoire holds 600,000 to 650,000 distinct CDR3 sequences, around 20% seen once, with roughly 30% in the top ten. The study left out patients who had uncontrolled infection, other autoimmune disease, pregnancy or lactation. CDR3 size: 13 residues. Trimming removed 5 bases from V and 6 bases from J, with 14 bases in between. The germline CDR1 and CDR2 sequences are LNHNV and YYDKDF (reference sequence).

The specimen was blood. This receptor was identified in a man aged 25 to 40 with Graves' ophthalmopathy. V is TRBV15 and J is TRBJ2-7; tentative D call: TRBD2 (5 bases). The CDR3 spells CATSYRGDSEQYF. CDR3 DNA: TGTGCCACCAGCTATCGGGGAGATAGCGAGCAGTACTTC.